This T cell receptor (beta chain) is from a study of Graves' ophthalmopathy and Graves' hyperthyroidism. Study-wide points: Discriminating ophthalmopathy from stable hyperthyroidism, a 13-signature model attained a sensitivity of 85% to 90% and a specificity of about 79%.

This clonotype was found many times. Its matching antigen is unknown. Donors with ophthalmopathy: moderate-to-severe activity, CAS ≥3, NOSPECS ≥4, duration under 3 months. A roughly 10 ml volume of fresh peripheral blood provided the PBMCs. CDR1 and CDR2 from the germline V gene are KGHDR and SFDVKD. CDR3 length equals 14 residues. The V and J ends lost 5 bases and 4 bases respectively, with 10 bases between them. From RNA, the CDR3 regions of TCR beta chains were amplified and sequenced. First-round RT-PCR with HTBI primers preceded a second-round multiplex PCR. TCRdb re-called the multiplex PCR reads through MiXCR, storing one row per CDR3 protein. The data hold hundreds of thousands of distinct CDR3 sequences, with roughly 41% observed a single time.

J is TRBJ2-2 and V is TRBV24-1; the D is unclear. The origin of this receptor is an adult man with Graves' ophthalmopathy. Sequencing was done on a sample of peripheral blood. This chain's CDR3 is CATSARSTTGELFF. CDR3 DNA: TGTGCCACCAGTGCCCGGAGCACCACCGGGGAGCTGTTTTTT.